A selection of T cell receptor beta chains follows, all from one sample in a study of CD8 T cells in Susac syndrome. TCRdb analysed the immunoSEQ multiplex PCR reads with MiXCR anew, one entry per CDR3 protein. The sample records 330,000 or so distinct CDR3 sequences, approximately 85% being singletons. Material for sequencing was CD8+ T cells from PBMCs. The receptors were gathered from a human donor with multiple sclerosis. Both conserved end residues are part of each CDR3. A D gene is named only where the DNA matches it firmly. Clone size is shown for a subset of rows, as once, few, many or a class of expanded clone.

j_call d_call clone_size v_call cdr3_aa cdr3_nt
TRBJ2-7 - - TRBV27 CASTYTGSYEQYF TGTGCCAGCACATATACAGGGAGCTACGAGCAGTACTTC
TRBJ1-5 TRBD1 - TRBV5-8 CASSPDRGRDQPQHF TGTGCCAGCAGCCCTGACAGGGGACGTGATCAGCCCCAGCATTTT
TRBJ2-5 - - TRBV9 CASSVGNSWETQYF TGTGCCAGCAGCGTAGGAAACAGCTGGGAGACCCAGTACTTC
TRBJ2-1 TRBD2 - TRBV28 CASRDLAVPLLGEQFF TGTGCCAGCAGGGATCTAGCGGTCCCATTACTAGGGGAGCAGTTCTTC
TRBJ2-7 - - TRBV2 CASSSDDYEQYF TGTGCCAGCAGTTCCGACGACTACGAGCAGTACTTC
TRBJ2-3 - - TRBV27 CASCSLAEGGDTQYF TGTGCCAGCTGTAGCCTAGCGGAGGGGGGAGATACGCAGTATTTT
TRBJ2-5 - - TRBV2 CASSEADQETQYF TGTGCCAGCAGTGAAGCAGATCAAGAGACCCAGTACTTC
TRBJ1-2 - - TRBV5-6 CASSLEETFPYGYTF TGTGCCAGCAGCTTGGAAGAGACCTTCCCCTATGGCTACACCTTC
TRBJ2-1 TRBD2 - TRBV6-5 CASSYSRAGGLLSEQFF TGTGCCAGCAGTTACTCGAGAGCGGGAGGGCTTCTAAGTGAGCAGTTCTTC
TRBJ2-7 - - TRBV19 CASNPGPSYEQYF TGTGCCAGTAACCCTGGACCCTCCTACGAGCAGTACTTC
TRBJ2-7 - - TRBV5-5 CASSLGGPYSSYEQYF TGTGCCAGCAGCTTGGGCGGGCCTTACAGTTCCTACGAGCAGTACTTC
TRBJ2-1 TRBD2 - TRBV7-9 CASSSLAGANNEQFF TGTGCCAGCAGCTCCCTAGCGGGAGCTAACAATGAGCAGTTCTTC
TRBJ1-3 - - TRBV19 CASHLGTYGNTIYF TGTGCCAGCCACCTTGGGACGTATGGAAACACCATATATTTT
TRBJ2-7 TRBD2 - TRBV20-1 CSAQTLDPGLAGGSSNEQYF TGCAGTGCTCAAACACTAGACCCGGGACTAGCGGGAGGGTCGAGTAACGAGCAGTACTTC
TRBJ2-1 TRBD2 - TRBV12-3/TRBV12-4 CASSFIQAGGPQFF TGTGCCAGCAGTTTTATTCAAGCGGGAGGGCCCCAGTTCTTC
TRBJ2-7 - - TRBV29-1 CSVERRNEQYF TGCAGCGTTGAGCGTCGCAACGAGCAGTACTTC
TRBJ2-3 - - TRBV28 CASSSSGGSTDTQYF TGTGCCAGCAGCTCCTCTGGCGGGAGCACAGATACGCAGTATTTT
TRBJ2-1 - once TRBV12-5 CASGGVGEQFF TGTGCTAGTGGTGGGGTGGGGGAGCAGTTCTTC
TRBJ2-2 TRBD1 - TRBV12-3/TRBV12-4 CAIRGKDTGELFF TGTGCGATCAGGGGGAAGGACACCGGGGAGCTGTTTTTT
TRBJ2-2 TRBD2 - TRBV5-4 CASSNGRLAGGPGELFF TGTGCCAGCAGCAATGGTCGGCTAGCGGGAGGACCCGGGGAGCTGTTTTTT
TRBJ2-4 - once TRBV7-2 CASSLGVQALAKNIQYF TGTGCCAGCAGCTTAGGGGTGCAGGCACTAGCCAAAAACATTCAGTACTTC
TRBJ1-1 - - TRBV28 CASSSLDSLNTEAFF TGTGCCAGCAGTTCGTTAGACAGTTTGAACACTGAAGCTTTCTTT
TRBJ2-7 TRBD1 - TRBV4-3 CASSQERVRGTAFYEQYF TGCGCCAGCAGCCAAGAACGAGTTAGGGGGACAGCCTTTTACGAGCAGTACTTC
TRBJ1-2 - - TRBV28 CASSLLAARYGYTF TGTGCCAGCAGTCTACTTGCCGCGCGCTATGGCTACACCTTC
TRBJ2-1 - - TRBV5-6 CASSFDYYNEQFF TGTGCCAGCAGCTTCGACTACTACAATGAGCAGTTCTTC
TRBJ1-5 - - TRBV2 CASSGETPNQPQHF TGTGCCAGCAGTGGGGAGACACCTAATCAGCCCCAGCATTTT
TRBJ1-1 TRBD1 - TRBV11-2 CASSLVLGQGTEAFF TGTGCCAGCAGCTTAGTCCTAGGACAGGGTACTGAAGCTTTCTTT
TRBJ2-5 TRBD2 - TRBV27 CASSITGLAGLKTQYF TGTGCCAGCAGTATAACAGGACTAGCGGGACTAAAGACCCAGTACTTC
TRBJ2-1 - - TRBV6-6 CASSPSLSSGNEQFF TGTGCCAGCAGCCCCTCCCTGAGTAGCGGCAATGAGCAGTTCTTC